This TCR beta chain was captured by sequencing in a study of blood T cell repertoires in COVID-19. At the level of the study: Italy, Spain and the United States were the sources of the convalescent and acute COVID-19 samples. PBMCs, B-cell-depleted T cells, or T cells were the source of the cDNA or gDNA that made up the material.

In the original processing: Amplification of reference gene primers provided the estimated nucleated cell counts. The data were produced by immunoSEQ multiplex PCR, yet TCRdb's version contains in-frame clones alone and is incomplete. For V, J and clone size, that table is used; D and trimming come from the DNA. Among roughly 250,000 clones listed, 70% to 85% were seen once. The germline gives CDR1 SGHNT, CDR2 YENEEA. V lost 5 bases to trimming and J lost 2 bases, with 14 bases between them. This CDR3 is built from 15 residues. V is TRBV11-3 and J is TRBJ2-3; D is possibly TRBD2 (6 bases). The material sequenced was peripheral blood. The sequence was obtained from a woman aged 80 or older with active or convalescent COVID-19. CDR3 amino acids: CASSSHSGNTDTQYF. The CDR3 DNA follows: TGTGCCAGCAGCAGCCATAGCGGCAACACAGATACGCAGTATTTT.